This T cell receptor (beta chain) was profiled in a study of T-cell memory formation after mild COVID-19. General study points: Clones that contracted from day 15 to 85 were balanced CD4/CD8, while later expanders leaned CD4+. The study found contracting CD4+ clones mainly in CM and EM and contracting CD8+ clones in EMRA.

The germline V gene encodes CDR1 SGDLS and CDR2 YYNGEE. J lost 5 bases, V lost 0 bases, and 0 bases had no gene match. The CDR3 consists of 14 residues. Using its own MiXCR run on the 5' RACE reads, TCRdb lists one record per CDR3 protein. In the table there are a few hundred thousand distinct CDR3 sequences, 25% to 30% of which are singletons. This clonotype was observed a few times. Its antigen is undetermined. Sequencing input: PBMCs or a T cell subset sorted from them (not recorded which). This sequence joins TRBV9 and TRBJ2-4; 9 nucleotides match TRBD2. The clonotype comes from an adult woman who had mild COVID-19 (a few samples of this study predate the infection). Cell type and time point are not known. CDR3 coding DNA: TGTGCCAGCAGCGTAGGACTAGCGGAAAACATTCAGTACTTC. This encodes CASSVGLAENIQYF.